The T cell receptor (beta chain) under discussion was sequenced for a study of blood T cells in healthy people across ages. Sample-barcoded 5' priming and a J-beta primer mix drove a second PCR of about 6 to 12 cycles. TCRdb itself ran the 5' RACE reads through MiXCR, one entry per CDR3 protein. Counted here are around 1,900,000 distinct CDR3 sequences, 30% to 40% occurring once; the ten biggest clones make up 20% to 25%. The V segment lost 2 bases and the J segment 3 bases; nucleotides outside the gene matches: 11. CDR1 and CDR2 (germline): MNHNY, SVGAGI (reference sequence). This CDR3 is 17 amino acids long.

The chain carries TRBV6-6 and TRBJ2-7, with TRBD2 matching over 9 bases. The TCR was taken from a human donor in good health. Sequencing used blood. CDR3 nucleotide sequence: TGTGCCAGCAGTTACCGCGGGGGGGGCGGGGGGAACTACGAGCAGTACTTC. Translating gives CASSYRGGGGGNYEQYF.